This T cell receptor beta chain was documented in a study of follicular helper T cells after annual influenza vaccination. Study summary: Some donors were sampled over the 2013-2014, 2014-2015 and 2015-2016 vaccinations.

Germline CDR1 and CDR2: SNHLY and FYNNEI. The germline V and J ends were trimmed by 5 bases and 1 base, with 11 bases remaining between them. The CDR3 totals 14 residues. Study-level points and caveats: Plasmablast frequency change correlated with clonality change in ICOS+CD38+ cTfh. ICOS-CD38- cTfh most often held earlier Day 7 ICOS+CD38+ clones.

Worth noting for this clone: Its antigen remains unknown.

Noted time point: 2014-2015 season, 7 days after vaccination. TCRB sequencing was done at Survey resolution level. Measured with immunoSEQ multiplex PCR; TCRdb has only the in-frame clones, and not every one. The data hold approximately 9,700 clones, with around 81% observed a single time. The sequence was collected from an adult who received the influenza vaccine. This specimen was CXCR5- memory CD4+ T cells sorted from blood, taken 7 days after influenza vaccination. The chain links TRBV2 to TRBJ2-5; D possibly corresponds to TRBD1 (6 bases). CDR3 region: CASSNGQIQETQYF. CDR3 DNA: TGTGCCAGCAGTAACGGACAGATCCAAGAGACCCAGTACTTC.